This T cell receptor (beta chain) came from a study of blood T cell repertoires in COVID-19. Clones were sequenced by immunoSEQ multiplex PCR, and TCRdb holds only the in-frame ones, with some missing. The sample gives hundreds of thousands of clones, about nine tenths of which show up once; about 3% is in the top ten. Deletions cut 3 bases from V and 9 bases from J, with 21 bases between. The V gene's germline CDR1 is GTSNPN and CDR2 SVGIG (reference sequence). This CDR3 spans 15 amino acids. Sequenced: PBMCs or T cells enriched from blood (not recorded which). The gene calls are TRBV30 and TRBJ2-1; D possibly corresponds to TRBD1 (6 bases). The sequence was collected from a woman between 50 and 59 years old who had recovered from COVID-19. The DNA of the CDR3 is TGTGCCTGGAGGCCTCCTTGGGGACAAACCACTGAGCAGTTCTTC. It specifies CAWRPPWGQTTEQFF.